This is a list of T cell receptor beta chains from one sample in a study of radiation and T cells in renal cell carcinoma. Produced via immunoSEQ multiplex PCR; TCRdb's table is partial and in-frame only. The data show around 99,000 clones, 65% to 90% seen once. This specimen was blood, taken from a patient whose treatment included radiotherapy and nephrectomy. These receptors were collected from a man in his 60s with renal cell carcinoma. The CDR3 runs from the conserved cysteine through the conserved F or W. The D gene is left open where the match is weak. Size tells how often a clone was seen (once, few, many) or the class of an expanded clone, and some rows leave it out.

>-|TRBJ1-3|-|TRBV19
TGTGCCAGTAGTACTCCGGGACCCCGGCGGGGAAACACCATATATTTT
CASSTPGPRRGNTIYF
>-|TRBJ1-2|-|TRBV19
TGTGCCAGTAGCCCAATTAGGGACTATGGCTACACCTTC
CASSPIRDYGYTF
>-|TRBJ2-5|-|TRBV5-1
TGCGCCAGCAGCTACTCCGGGACCACCACCCAGTACTTC
CASSYSGTTTQYF
>-|TRBJ1-5|many|TRBV7-9
TGTGCCAGCAGCTTGGCTCATCAGCCCCAGCATTTT
CASSLAHQPQHF
>-|TRBJ2-6|-|TRBV4-1
TGCGCCAGCAGCCAAGACTCGACTCCCAGCTCTGGGGCCAACGTCCTGACTTTC
CASSQDSTPSSGANVLTF
>-|TRBJ1-5|-|TRBV6-6
TGTGCCAGCAGTAAGGGACGGGTTAGCAATCAGCCCCAGCATTTT
CASSKGRVSNQPQHF
>-|TRBJ2-1|-|TRBV2
TGTGCCAGCAGTGCAAGACTAGGGGGGGGCATCAATGAGCAGTTCTTC
CASSARLGGGINEQFF
>TRBD1|TRBJ2-7|-|TRBV7-2
TGTGCCAGCAGGGCCGGGGACAGGGAATACTTC
CASRAGDREYF
>-|TRBJ2-7|-|TRBV28
TGTGCCAGCAGTGCGACCCGAAGAGGCTCCTACGAGCAGTACTTC
CASSATRRGSYEQYF
>TRBD1|TRBJ2-2|-|TRBV29-1
TGCAGCGTTCTCCGGGACAGGGACACCGGGGAGCTGTTTTTT
CSVLRDRDTGELFF
>-|TRBJ2-3|-|TRBV4-2
TGTGCATCGGCGGGGACAGATACGCAGTATTTT
CASAGTDTQYF
>-|TRBJ1-3|-|TRBV19
TGTGCCAGTACCAAACCTCCAGGAAACACCATATATTTT
CASTKPPGNTIYF
>-|TRBJ2-3|-|TRBV7-9
TGTGCCAGCAGCTTATTGGAGAGTAGAAGAGATACGCAGTATTTT
CASSLLESRRDTQYF
>-|TRBJ2-7|-|TRBV9
TGTGCCAGCAGCGCCGTATTAAACAGGGATCGCCACGAGCAGTACTTC
CASSAVLNRDRHEQYF
>TRBD2|TRBJ2-3|-|TRBV4-1
TGCGCCAGCAGCCAATTGTGGGGGCTAGCGGGAGATACGCAGTATTTT
CASSQLWGLAGDTQYF
>TRBD1|TRBJ2-7|-|TRBV4-1
TGCGCCAGCAGCCGCACTCAAGGGACAGCCTACGAGCAGTACTTC
CASSRTQGTAYEQYF
>TRBD2|TRBJ2-2|-|TRBV2
TGTGCCAGCAGTGGATCTAGCGGGAGAAGTACCGGGGAGCTGTTTTTT
CASSGSSGRSTGELFF
>-|TRBJ1-3|-|TRBV7-9
TGTGCCAGCCTAACCTCTGGAAACACCATATATTTT
CASLTSGNTIYF
>TRBD1|TRBJ2-2|-|TRBV6-5
TGTGCCAGCACCAACCTACAGGGGACCGGGGAGCTGTTTTTT
CASTNLQGTGELFF
>TRBD1|TRBJ1-4|-|TRBV7-9
TGTGCCAGCAGATCAAGGGGGCGCGGTGAAAAACTGTTTTTT
CASRSRGRGEKLFF
>TRBD2|TRBJ2-3|-|TRBV29-1
TGCACCGCGGGAGAAGATACGCAGTATTTT
CTAGEDTQYF
>-|TRBJ2-6|-|TRBV2
TGTGCCAGCAGTGAGGTGGGGTGGAGCTCTGGGGCCAACGTCCTGACTTTC
CASSEVGWSSGANVLTF
>-|TRBJ2-1|-|TRBV4-2
TGTGCCAGCAGCCCGACTAGTTACTACAATGAGCAGTTCTTC
CASSPTSYYNEQFF
>TRBD2|TRBJ2-5|few|TRBV7-9
TGTGCCAGCAGCTTAGTGCAGGGCCCTAGCGGGAGGGCCCCCCAGTACTTC
CASSLVQGPSGRAPQYF
>-|TRBJ2-7|-|TRBV5-8
TGTGCCAGCAGCCGCCTTTCAACACGCGAGCAGTACTTC
CASSRLSTREQYF
>-|TRBJ2-7|once|TRBV18
TGTGCCAGCTCACCACTTACCAGGGGGGACGAGCAGTACTTC
CASSPLTRGDEQYF